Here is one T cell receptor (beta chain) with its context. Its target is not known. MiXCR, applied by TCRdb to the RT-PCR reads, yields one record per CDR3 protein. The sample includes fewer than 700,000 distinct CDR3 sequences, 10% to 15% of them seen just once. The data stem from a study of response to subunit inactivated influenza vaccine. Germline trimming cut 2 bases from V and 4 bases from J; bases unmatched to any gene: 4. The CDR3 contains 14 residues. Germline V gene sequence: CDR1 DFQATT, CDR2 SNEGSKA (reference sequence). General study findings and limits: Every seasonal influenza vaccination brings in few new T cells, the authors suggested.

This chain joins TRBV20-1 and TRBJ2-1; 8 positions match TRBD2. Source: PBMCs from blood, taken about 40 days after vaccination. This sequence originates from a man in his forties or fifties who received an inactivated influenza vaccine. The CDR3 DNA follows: TGCAGTGCTAGACCCGGACTAGCTTACAATGAGCAGTTCTTC. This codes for CSARPGLAYNEQFF.